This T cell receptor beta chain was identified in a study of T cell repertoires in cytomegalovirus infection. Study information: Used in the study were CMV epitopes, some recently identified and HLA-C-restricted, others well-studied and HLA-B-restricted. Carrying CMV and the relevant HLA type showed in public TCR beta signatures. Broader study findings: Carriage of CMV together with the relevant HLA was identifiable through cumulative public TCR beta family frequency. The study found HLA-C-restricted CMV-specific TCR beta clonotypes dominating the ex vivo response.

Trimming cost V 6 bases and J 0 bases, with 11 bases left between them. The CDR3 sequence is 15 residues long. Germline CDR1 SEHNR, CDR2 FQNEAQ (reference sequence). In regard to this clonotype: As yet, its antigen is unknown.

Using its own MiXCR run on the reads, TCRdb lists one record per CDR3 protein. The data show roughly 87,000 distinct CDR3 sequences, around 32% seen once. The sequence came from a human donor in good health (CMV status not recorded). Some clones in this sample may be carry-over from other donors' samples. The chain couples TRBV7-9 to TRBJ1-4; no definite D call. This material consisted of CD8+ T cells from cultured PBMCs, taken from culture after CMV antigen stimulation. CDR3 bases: TGTGCCAGCAGGGAGGGAAACACAACTAATGAAAAACTGTTTTTT. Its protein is CASREGNTTNEKLFF.